This T cell receptor (beta chain) was captured by sequencing in a study of blood T cell repertoires in COVID-19. About the research overall: The origin of the acute and convalescent COVID-19 samples was the United States, Italy and Spain. T cells, B-cell-depleted T cells, or PBMCs provided the cDNA or gDNA that served as material.

The V gene lost 1 base and the J gene lost 2 bases, with 13 bases spanning the gap. The CDR3 is made up of 15 amino acids. Germline-derived CDR1 and CDR2 are SGHRS and YFSETQ. In the original analysis: Estimation of nucleated cell counts was performed using reference gene primer amplification. TCRdb's table, derived via immunoSEQ multiplex PCR, lists solely in-frame clones and lacks some. That table is the source of V, J and clone size, and D and trimming were worked out from the DNA. The sample consists of approximately 170,000 clones, about 86% of them appearing once. The TCR was taken from an elderly woman with acute or convalescent COVID-19. Sequenced material: peripheral blood. The V call is TRBV5-1, the J call TRBJ2-7, with unresolved D. Here the CDR3 DNA reads TGCGCCAGCAGCTTGAGCGCAGCTAGAGCCTACGAGCAGTACTTC. Protein product: CASSLSAARAYEQYF. Together with reference TRBV5-1 and TRBJ2-7, the CDR3 gives the full variable domain: KAGVTQTPRYLIKTRGQQVTLSCSPISGHRSVSWYQQTPGQGLQFLFEYFSETQRNKGNFPGRFSGRQFSNSRSEMNVSTLELGDSALYLCASSLSAARAYEQYFGPGTRLTVT.